This T cell receptor beta chain was documented in a study of T cells expressing NK-cell markers. Overall study: Beta-chain profiling covered CD3+CD56+NKG2C+, CD3+CD56+NKG2C- and CD3+CD56-NKG2C+ sorted subsets. Eight donors were sequenced, seven testing HCMV-seropositive and one testing seronegative.

Making the TCR beta cDNA relied on 5'RACE template switching with UMIs. From the 5' RACE reads, TCRdb lists one entry per CDR3 protein and no DNA. The repertoire table contains about 150,000 distinct CDR3 sequences. Germline V gene sequence: CDR1 MNHEY, CDR2 SVGAGI. There are 12 residues in the CDR3. Sequenced sample: blood T cells: a sorted CD56 or NKG2C T cell subset, CD4+ or CD8+ T cells, or bulk PBMC T cells (not recorded which). The genes are TRBV6-5 and TRBJ2-1. This TCR derives from a woman in her forties or fifties in good health. The chain's CDR3 is CASTSGFHEQFF.